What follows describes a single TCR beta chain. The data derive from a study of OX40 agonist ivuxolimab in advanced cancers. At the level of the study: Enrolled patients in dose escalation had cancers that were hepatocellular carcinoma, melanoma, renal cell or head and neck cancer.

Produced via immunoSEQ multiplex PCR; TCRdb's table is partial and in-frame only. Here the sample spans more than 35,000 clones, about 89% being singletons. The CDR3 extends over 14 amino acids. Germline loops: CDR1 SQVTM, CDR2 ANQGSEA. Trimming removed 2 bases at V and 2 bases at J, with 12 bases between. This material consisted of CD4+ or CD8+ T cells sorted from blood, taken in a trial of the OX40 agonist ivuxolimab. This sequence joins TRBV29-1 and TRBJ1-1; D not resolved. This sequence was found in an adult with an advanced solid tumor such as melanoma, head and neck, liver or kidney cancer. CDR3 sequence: CSVESPAGNTEAFF. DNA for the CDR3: TGCAGCGTTGAATCCCCCGCGGGAAACACTGAAGCTTTCTTT.